A selection of T cell receptor beta chains follows, all from one sample in a study of T cell repertoires in cytomegalovirus infection. One entry per CDR3 protein results from TCRdb running MiXCR on the reads. This sample has around 340,000 distinct CDR3 sequences; 25% to 30% occur once, and the top ten carry around 19%. The antigens these receptors bind are not known. The material was cultured PBMCs, obtained from culture after CMV antigen stimulation. The receptors come from a human donor in good health (CMV status not recorded). Some clones in this sample may be carry-over from other donors' samples. CDR3s include the opening cysteine and the closing phenylalanine or tryptophan. D genes are given only for firm matches. Some rows have no size entry. The others give once, few or many, or a class for an expanded clone.

clone_size,v_call,j_call,d_call,cdr3_aa,cdr3_nt
few,TRBV24-1,TRBJ2-1,.,CATSVYNEQFF,TGTGCCACCAGTGTCTACAATGAGCAGTTCTTC
.,TRBV12-3/TRBV12-4,TRBJ1-6,TRBD1,CASSQGTVGQGRAPLHF,TGTGCCAGCAGCCAGGGCACCGTTGGACAGGGGCGGGCACCCCTCCACTTT
.,TRBV7-8,TRBJ1-5,.,CASSLVWGNQPQHF,TGTGCCAGCAGCTTAGTCTGGGGAAATCAGCCCCAGCATTTT
few,TRBV15,TRBJ1-6,.,CATSRDDVSPLHF,TGTGCCACCAGCAGAGATGACGTTTCACCCCTCCACTTT
.,TRBV5-1,TRBJ1-6,.,CASSWGTTGPDSPLHF,TGCGCCAGCAGCTGGGGGACCACAGGGCCTGATTCACCCCTCCACTTT
few,TRBV3-1,TRBJ2-1,TRBD1,CASSQDRGLYNEQFF,TGTGCCAGCAGCCAAGACAGGGGGCTGTACAATGAGCAGTTCTTC
.,TRBV5-3,TRBJ2-2,TRBD2,CARSGTSGRNTGELFF,TGTGCCAGAAGCGGGACTAGCGGGAGGAACACCGGGGAGCTGTTTTTT
few,TRBV7-2,TRBJ1-4,TRBD1,CATRGQNNEKLFF,TGTGCCACTAGGGGACAGAATAATGAAAAACTGTTTTTT
.,TRBV19,TRBJ2-2,.,CASTVDTNTGELFF,TGTGCCAGTACCGTCGACACCAACACCGGGGAGCTGTTTTTT
many,TRBV28,TRBJ1-6,.,CASSLYQENSPLHF,TGTGCCAGCAGTTTATACCAGGAGAATTCACCCCTCCACTTT
few,TRBV29-1,TRBJ2-7,.,CSVEDPGEQYF,TGCAGCGTTGAAGATCCAGGCGAGCAGTACTTC
.,TRBV30,TRBJ2-1,.,CAWNAGRSYNEQFF,TGTGCCTGGAATGCCGGGCGTTCCTACAATGAGCAGTTCTTC
.,TRBV6-5,TRBJ2-3,TRBD2,CASSYNSGGAPDTQYF,TGTGCCAGCAGTTACAATAGCGGGGGGGCCCCGGATACGCAGTATTTT
few,TRBV27,TRBJ2-3,TRBD2,CASSPRSGRAADTQYF,TGTGCCAGCAGCCCGCGCAGCGGGAGGGCCGCAGATACGCAGTATTTT
.,TRBV27,TRBJ1-1,.,CASSWGLPQNTEAFF,TGTGCCAGCAGTTGGGGTCTTCCTCAGAACACTGAAGCTTTCTTT
.,TRBV19,TRBJ2-3,.,CASSGLDSRRDTQYF,TGTGCCAGTAGTGGGCTGGACTCTAGAAGGGATACGCAGTATTTT
.,TRBV28,TRBJ1-5,TRBD1,CASKGAAQPQHF,TGTGCCAGCAAGGGGGCCGCTCAGCCCCAGCATTTT
.,TRBV11-3,TRBJ2-7,.,CASSQTGVAPYEQYF,TGTGCCAGCAGCCAGACGGGAGTGGCTCCCTACGAGCAGTACTTC
.,TRBV10-3,TRBJ2-5,TRBD1,CAISETGQGKEETQYF,TGTGCCATCAGTGAGACCGGACAGGGGAAGGAAGAGACCCAGTACTTC
few,TRBV7-2,TRBJ1-5,.,CASGERGGNQPQHF,TGTGCCAGCGGGGAAAGAGGTGGCAATCAGCCCCAGCATTTT
few,TRBV19,TRBJ2-5,.,CASSADRYQETQYF,TGTGCCAGTAGTGCGGACCGATACCAAGAGACCCAGTACTTC
many,TRBV6-1,TRBJ1-2,.,CASSEGTEFYGYTF,TGTGCCAGCAGTGAAGGGACAGAGTTCTATGGCTACACCTTC
.,TRBV7-3,TRBJ1-6,.,CASSLGRLSSYNSPLHF,TGTGCCAGCAGCTTAGGACGCCTGAGCTCCTATAATTCACCCCTCCACTTT
few,TRBV5-1,TRBJ2-2,.,CASSPPRGNTGELFF,TGCGCCAGCAGCCCGCCGCGGGGGAACACCGGGGAGCTGTTTTTT
.,TRBV19,TRBJ1-2,.,CASTLGPSRALGYTF,TGTGCCAGTACCCTGGGGCCTTCGAGGGCCCTTGGCTACACCTTC
.,TRBV11-2,TRBJ1-5,.,CASSADQPQHF,TGTGCCAGCAGCGCAGATCAGCCCCAGCATTTT
many,TRBV18,TRBJ1-5,.,CASSPLAGRSTQPQHF,TGTGCCAGCTCACCACTTGCGGGTAGATCGACTCAGCCCCAGCATTTT
once,TRBV27,TRBJ1-1,.,CASSLSGRYTEAFF,TGTGCCAGCAGTTTATCAGGGAGGTACACTGAAGCTTTCTTT
many,TRBV11-2,TRBJ1-1,.,CASSPLGRGDTEAFF,TGTGCCAGCAGCCCCTTAGGGAGAGGGGACACTGAAGCTTTCTTT
.,TRBV12-3/TRBV12-4,TRBJ2-5,.,CASSPRTGETQYF,TGTGCCAGCAGCCCACGGACTGGGGAGACCCAGTACTTC
few,TRBV10-3,TRBJ2-1,.,CAISGNILRSYNEQFF,TGTGCCATCAGCGGGAATATCCTGCGCTCCTACAATGAGCAGTTCTTC